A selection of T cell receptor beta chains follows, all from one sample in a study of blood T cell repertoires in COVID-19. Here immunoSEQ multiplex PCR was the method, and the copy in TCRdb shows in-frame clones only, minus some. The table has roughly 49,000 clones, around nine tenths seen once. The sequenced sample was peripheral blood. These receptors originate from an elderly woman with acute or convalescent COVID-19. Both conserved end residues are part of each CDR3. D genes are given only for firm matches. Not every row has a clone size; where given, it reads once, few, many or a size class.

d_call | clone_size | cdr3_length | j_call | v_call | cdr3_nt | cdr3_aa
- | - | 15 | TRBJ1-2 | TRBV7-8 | TGTGCCAGCAGCCCATTGGTGGGCGCGAGCTATGGCTACACCTTC | CASSPLVGASYGYTF
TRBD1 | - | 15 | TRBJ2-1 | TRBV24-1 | TGTGCCACCAGCGACGAGGGGGCAGGTTACAATGAGCAGTTCTTC | CATSDEGAGYNEQFF
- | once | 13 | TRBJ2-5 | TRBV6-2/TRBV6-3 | TGTGCCAGCAGTTTCTCCTCCGGAGAGACCCAGTACTTC | CASSFSSGETQYF
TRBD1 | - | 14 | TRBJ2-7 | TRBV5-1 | TGCGCCAGCAGCCCCGGACAGGGTAGCTACGAGCAGTACTTC | CASSPGQGSYEQYF
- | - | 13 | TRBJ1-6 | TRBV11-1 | TGTGCCAGCAGCTCGCCCGCCACCGGACCCCTCCACTTT | CASSSPATGPLHF
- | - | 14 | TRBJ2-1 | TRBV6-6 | TGTGCCAGCAGTACCGGGTCCCTAAAGAATGAGCAGTTCTTC | CASSTGSLKNEQFF
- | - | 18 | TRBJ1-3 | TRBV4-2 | TGTGCCAGCAGCCAAGATCAATTAATCAGGGGAACTGGAAACACCATATATTTT | CASSQDQLIRGTGNTIYF
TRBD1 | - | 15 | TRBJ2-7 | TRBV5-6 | TGTGCCAGCAGCTTGTTGGGACAGGGCGAATACGAGCAGTACTTC | CASSLLGQGEYEQYF
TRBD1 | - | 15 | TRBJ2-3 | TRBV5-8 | TGTGCCAGCAGCTTGGCCGGACAGGGCACAGATACGCAGTATTTT | CASSLAGQGTDTQYF
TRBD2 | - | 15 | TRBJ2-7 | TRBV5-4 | TGTGCCAGCAGCTTGGGGAGCGGGAGTTCTTACGAGCAGTACTTC | CASSLGSGSSYEQYF
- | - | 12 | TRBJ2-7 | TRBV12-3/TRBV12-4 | TGTGCCAGCAGTTTAGTCCAGGGCGAGCAGTACTTC | CASSLVQGEQYF
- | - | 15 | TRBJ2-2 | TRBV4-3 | TGCGCCAGCAGCCAAGGGGGGGCGAACACCGGGGAGCTGTTTTTT | CASSQGGANTGELFF
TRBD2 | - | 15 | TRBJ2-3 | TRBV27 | TGTGCCAGCAGTTTGAAGAGCGGGAGGGTTGATACGCAGTATTTT | CASSLKSGRVDTQYF
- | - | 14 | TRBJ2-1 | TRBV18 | TGTGCCAGCTCACCACCTCGGGAGTTCAATGAGCAGTTCTTC | CASSPPREFNEQFF
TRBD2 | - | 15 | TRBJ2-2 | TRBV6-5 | TGTGCCAGCAGTAGCCTAGCGGGACGGACCGGGGAGCTGTTTTTT | CASSSLAGRTGELFF
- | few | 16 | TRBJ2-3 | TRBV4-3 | TGCGCCAGCAGCCAAGATTCATCGAGCGACACAGATACGCAGTATTTT | CASSQDSSSDTDTQYF
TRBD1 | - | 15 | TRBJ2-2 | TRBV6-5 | TGTGCCAGCAGTCGACAGGGGGGCGGCACCGGGGAGCTGTTTTTT | CASSRQGGGTGELFF